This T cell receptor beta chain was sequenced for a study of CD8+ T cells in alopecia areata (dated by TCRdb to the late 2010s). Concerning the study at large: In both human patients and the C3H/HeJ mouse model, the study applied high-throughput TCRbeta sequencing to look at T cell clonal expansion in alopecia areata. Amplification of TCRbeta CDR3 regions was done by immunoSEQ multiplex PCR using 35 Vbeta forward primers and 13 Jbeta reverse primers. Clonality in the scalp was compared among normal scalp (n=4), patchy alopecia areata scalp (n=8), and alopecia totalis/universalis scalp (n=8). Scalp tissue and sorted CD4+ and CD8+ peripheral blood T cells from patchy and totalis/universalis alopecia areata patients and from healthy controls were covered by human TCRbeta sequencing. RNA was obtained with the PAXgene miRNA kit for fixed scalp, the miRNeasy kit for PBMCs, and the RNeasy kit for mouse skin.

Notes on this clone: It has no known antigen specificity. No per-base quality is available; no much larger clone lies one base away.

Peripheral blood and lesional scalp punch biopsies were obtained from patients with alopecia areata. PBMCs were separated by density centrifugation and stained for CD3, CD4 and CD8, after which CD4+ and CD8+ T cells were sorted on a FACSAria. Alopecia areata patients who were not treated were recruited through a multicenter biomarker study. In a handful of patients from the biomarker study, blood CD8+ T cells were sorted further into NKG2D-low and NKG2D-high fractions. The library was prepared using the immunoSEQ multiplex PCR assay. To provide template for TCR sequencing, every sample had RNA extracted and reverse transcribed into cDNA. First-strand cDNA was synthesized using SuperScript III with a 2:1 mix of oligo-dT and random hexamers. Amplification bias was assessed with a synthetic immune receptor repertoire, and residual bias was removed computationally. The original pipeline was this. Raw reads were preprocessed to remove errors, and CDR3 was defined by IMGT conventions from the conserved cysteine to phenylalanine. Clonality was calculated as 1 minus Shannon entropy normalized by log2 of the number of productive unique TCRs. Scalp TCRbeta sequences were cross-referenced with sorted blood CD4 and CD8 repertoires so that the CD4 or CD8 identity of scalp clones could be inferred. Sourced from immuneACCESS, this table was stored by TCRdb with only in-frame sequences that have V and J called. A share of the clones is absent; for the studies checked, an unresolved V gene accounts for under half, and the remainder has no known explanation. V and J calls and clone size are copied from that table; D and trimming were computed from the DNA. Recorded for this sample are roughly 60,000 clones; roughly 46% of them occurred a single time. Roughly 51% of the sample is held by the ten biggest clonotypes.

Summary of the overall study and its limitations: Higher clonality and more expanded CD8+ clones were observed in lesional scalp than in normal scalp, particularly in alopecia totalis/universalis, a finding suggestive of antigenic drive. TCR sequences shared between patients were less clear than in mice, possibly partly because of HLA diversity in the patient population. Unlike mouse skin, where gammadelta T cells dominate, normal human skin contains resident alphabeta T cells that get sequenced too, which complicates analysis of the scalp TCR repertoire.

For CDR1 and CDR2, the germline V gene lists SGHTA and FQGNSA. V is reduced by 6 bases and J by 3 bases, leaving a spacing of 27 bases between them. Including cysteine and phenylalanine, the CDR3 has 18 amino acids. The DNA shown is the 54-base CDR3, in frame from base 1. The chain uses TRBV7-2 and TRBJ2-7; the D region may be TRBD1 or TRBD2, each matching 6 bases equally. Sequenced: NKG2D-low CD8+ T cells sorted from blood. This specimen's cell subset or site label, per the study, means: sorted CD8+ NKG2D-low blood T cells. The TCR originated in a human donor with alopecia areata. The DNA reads TGTGCCAGCAGAGAGGGGGGAGGACAACCAACAGTCGGCTACGAGCAGTACTTC. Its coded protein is CASREGGGQPTVGYEQYF.